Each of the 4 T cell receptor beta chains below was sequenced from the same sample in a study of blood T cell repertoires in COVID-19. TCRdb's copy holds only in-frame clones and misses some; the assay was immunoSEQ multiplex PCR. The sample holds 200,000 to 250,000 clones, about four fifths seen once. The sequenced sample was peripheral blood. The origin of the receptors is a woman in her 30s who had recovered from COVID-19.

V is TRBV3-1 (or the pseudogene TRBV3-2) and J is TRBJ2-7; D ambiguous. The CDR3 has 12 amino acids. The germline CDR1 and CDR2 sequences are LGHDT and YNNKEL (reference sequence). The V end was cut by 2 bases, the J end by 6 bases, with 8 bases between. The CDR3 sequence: CASSQLGGEQYF. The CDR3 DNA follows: TGTGCCAGCAGCCAACTTGGCGGCGAGCAGTACTTC.

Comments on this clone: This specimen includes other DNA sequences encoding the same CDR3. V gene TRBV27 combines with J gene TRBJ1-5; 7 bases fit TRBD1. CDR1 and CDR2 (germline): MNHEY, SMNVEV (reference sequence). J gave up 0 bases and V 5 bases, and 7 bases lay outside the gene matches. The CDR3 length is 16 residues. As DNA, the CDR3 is TGTGCCAGCAGTCTTGGGACAGCATATAGCAATCAGCCCCAGCATTTT. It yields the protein CASSLGTAYSNQPQHF.

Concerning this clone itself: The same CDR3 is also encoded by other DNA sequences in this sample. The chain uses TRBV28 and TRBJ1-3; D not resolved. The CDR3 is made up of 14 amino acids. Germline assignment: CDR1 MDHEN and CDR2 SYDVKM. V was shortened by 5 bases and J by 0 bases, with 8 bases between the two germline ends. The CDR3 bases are TGTGCCAGCAGTGGCGGATACTCTGGAAACACCATATATTTT. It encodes CASSGGYSGNTIYF.

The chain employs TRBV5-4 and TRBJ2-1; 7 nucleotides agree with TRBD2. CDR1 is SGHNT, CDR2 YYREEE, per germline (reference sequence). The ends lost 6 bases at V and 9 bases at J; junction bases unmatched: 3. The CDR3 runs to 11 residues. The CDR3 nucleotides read TGTGCCAGCACAGCGGGGAGTGAGCAGTTCTTC. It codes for CASTAGSEQFF.